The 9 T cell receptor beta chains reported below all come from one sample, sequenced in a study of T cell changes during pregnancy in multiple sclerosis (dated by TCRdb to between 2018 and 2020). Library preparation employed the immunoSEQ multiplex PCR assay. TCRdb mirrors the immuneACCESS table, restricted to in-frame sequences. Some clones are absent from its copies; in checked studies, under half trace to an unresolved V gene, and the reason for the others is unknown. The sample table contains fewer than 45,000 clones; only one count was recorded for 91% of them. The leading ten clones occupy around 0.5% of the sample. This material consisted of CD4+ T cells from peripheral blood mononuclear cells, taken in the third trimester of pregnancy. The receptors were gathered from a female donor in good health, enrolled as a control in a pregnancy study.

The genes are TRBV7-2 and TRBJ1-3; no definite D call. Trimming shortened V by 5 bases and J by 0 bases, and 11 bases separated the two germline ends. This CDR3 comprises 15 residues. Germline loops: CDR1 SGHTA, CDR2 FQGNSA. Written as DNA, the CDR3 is TGTGCCAGCAGCCCCTCGGGTTTCTCTGGAAACACCATATATTTT. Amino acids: CASSPSGFSGNTIYF.

The CDR3 region has the DNA TGTGCCAGCAGTGAACGGAGGGGAGGTTTCACCGGGGAGCTGTTTTTT. Encoded protein: CASSERRGGFTGELFF. The chain links TRBV6-1 to TRBJ2-2; the D gene is possibly TRBD2 (6 bases). CDR3 length: 16 residues. Trimming took 2 bases from V and 4 from J, leaving 14 bases between them. Per the germline V gene, CDR1 is MNHNS and CDR2 is SASEGT.

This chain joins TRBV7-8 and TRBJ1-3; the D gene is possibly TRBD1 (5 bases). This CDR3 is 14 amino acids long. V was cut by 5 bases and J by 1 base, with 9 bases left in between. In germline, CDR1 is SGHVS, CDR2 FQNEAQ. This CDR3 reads CASSHRGSGNTIYF. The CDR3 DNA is TGTGCCAGCAGCCACCGGGGGTCTGGAAACACCATATATTTT.

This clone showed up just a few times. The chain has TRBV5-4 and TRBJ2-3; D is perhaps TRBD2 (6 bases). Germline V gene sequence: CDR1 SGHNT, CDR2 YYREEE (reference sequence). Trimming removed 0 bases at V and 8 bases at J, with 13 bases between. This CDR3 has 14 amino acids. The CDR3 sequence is CASSLARGTGTQYF. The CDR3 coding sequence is TGTGCCAGCAGCTTGGCGCGGGGCACGGGTACGCAGTATTTT.

The DNA for the CDR3 is TGCGCCAGCAGTTCAGCGGCCGCCTTAGATACGCAGTATTTT. Translating gives CASSSAAALDTQYF. The rearrangement uses TRBV10-1 and TRBJ2-3; D is perhaps TRBD2 (5 bases). CDR3 length: 14 residues. Germline V gene lookup returns CDR1 WNHNN and CDR2 SYGVQD (reference sequence). V lost 5 bases, J lost 5 bases, and 14 bases lay in between.

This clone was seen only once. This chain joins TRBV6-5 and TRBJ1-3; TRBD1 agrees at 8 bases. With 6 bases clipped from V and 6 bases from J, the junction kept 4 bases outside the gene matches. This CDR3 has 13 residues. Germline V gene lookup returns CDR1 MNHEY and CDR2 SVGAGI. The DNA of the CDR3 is TGTGCCAGCAGACAGGGGGGAGAAAACACCATATATTTT. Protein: CASRQGGENTIYF.

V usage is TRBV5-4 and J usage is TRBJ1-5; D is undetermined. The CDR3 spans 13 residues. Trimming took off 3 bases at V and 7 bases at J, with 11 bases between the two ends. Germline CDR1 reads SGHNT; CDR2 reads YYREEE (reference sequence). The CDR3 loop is CASSYPPRQPQHF. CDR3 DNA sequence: TGTGCCAGCAGCTACCCACCGAGACAGCCCCAGCATTTT.

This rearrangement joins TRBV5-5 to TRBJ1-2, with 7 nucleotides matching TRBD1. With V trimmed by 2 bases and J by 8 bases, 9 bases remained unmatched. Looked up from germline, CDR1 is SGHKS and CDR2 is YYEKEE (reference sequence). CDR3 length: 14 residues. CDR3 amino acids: CASSLGAGGYGYTF. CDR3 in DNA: TGTGCCAGCAGCTTAGGTGCAGGGGGTTACGGCTACACCTTC.

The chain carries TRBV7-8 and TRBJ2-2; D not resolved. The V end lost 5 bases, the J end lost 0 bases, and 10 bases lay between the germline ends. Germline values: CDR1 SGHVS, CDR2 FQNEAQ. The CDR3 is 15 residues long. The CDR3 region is CASSHDSSNTGELFF. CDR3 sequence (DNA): TGTGCCAGCAGCCACGACTCCTCGAACACCGGGGAGCTGTTTTTT.